Shown below are 30 T cell receptor beta chains from a single sample sequenced in a study of blood T cell repertoires in COVID-19. Profiled with immunoSEQ multiplex PCR; TCRdb holds only in-frame clones, not every one. The sample records about 56,000 clones, roughly 89% being singletons. The sample was peripheral blood. These TCRs come from a woman in her sixties or seventies with COVID-19, enrolled during active disease.

The rearrangement joins TRBV18 to TRBJ1-1; tentative D call: TRBD1 (6 bases). The germline CDR1 and CDR2 sequences are KGHSH and LQKENI. Trimming removed 3 bases at V and 0 bases at J, with 8 bases between. The CDR3 extends over 14 amino acids. The CDR3 loop reads CASSPGHMNTEAFF. The DNA for the CDR3 is TGTGCCAGCTCACCGGGACATATGAACACTGAAGCTTTCTTT.

This rearrangement joins TRBV30 to TRBJ2-3; the D gene is possibly TRBD1 (6 bases). V lost 3 bases and J 2 bases, leaving 15 bases between the germline ends. Germline V gene sequence: CDR1 GTSNPN, CDR2 SVGIG (reference sequence). The CDR3 is 15 residues long. The CDR3 region has the DNA TGTGCCTGGAGCAAAGGACAGTCGCCCACAGATACGCAGTATTTT. Translated, it gives CAWSKGQSPTDTQYF.

This chain joins TRBV19 and TRBJ1-2; 8 nucleotides line up with TRBD1. V lost 3 bases, J lost 4 bases, and 7 bases stayed unmatched. Germline-derived CDR1 and CDR2 are LNHDA and SQIVND (reference sequence). CDR3 size: 15 residues. The CDR3 reads CASSMTGVGGYGYTF. The CDR3 region has the DNA TGTGCCAGTAGTATGACAGGGGTGGGAGGCTATGGCTACACCTTC.

This chain joins TRBV28 and TRBJ1-4; D uncertain. Germline V gene lookup returns CDR1 MDHEN and CDR2 SYDVKM. V dropped 2 bases and J dropped 4 bases, with 8 bases sitting between them. The CDR3 is 14 amino acids. The CDR3 reads CASSLLTHNEKLFF. CDR3 DNA sequence: TGTGCCAGCAGTTTACTCACTCATAATGAAAAACTGTTTTTT.

This clone occurred once. The chain carries TRBV28 and TRBJ1-2; D is ambiguous. This CDR3 has 11 residues. Trimming cost V 3 bases and J 6 bases, with 5 bases left between them. CDR1 MDHEN and CDR2 SYDVKM come from the germline V gene. CDR3 DNA: TGTGCCAGCAGTTTCCGGGATGGCTACACCTTC. Residues: CASSFRDGYTF.

V usage is TRBV6-1 and J usage is TRBJ1-5, with a possible D match to TRBD1 (5 bases). CDR3 length: 17 amino acids. Deletions cut 0 bases from V and 7 bases from J, with 19 bases between. The germline V gene encodes CDR1 MNHNS and CDR2 SASEGT. CDR3 bases: TGTGCCAGCAGTGAAGCGCTTCCAGGACACTTTGTACAGCCCCAGCATTTT. Its protein product is CASSEALPGHFVQPQHF.

The V and J genes are TRBV6-2 or TRBV6-3 and TRBJ1-1; D is undetermined. Germline V gene sequence: CDR1 MNHEY, CDR2 SVGEGT. Between the trimmed V and J ends, which lost 2 bases and 4 bases, there was a span of 5 bases. CDR3 size: 12 residues. CDR3 amino acids: CASSYGGTEAFF. CDR3 coding DNA: TGTGCCAGCAGTTACGGAGGCACTGAAGCTTTCTTT.

V is TRBV11-3 and J is TRBJ2-1, with D possibly TRBD2 on 6 matching bases. The V gene lost 0 bases and the J gene lost 5 bases, with 20 bases spanning the gap. CDR1 is SGHNT and CDR2 is YENEEA in the germline V gene. This CDR3 is built from 18 residues. The CDR3 loop is CASSLEGEVGSGDNEQFF. DNA for the CDR3: TGTGCCAGCAGCTTAGAGGGGGAGGTTGGTAGCGGCGACAATGAGCAGTTCTTC.

V usage is TRBV27 and J usage is TRBJ2-7, with D tentatively TRBD1 (6 bases). Germline-derived CDR1 and CDR2 are MNHEY and SMNVEV (reference sequence). The CDR3 has 14 amino acids. Trimming took 3 bases from V and 2 from J, leaving 11 bases between them. DNA for the CDR3: TGTGCCAGCAGTTTGGGGGCGCGAGCCTACGAGCAGTACTTC. Its translation is CASSLGARAYEQYF.

The chain couples TRBV11-3 to TRBJ1-2; 8 bases map to TRBD1. Germline V CDR1 and CDR2: SGHNT, YENEEA. Germline trimming cut 0 bases from V and 5 bases from J; bases unmatched to any gene: 5. CDR3 size: 15 residues. The CDR3: CASSLDGGQGYGYTF. The CDR3 DNA reads TGTGCCAGCAGCTTAGATGGAGGACAGGGTTATGGCTACACCTTC. The complete variable domain, with remaining parts taken from reference TRBV11-3 and TRBJ1-2, reads EAGVVQSPRYKIIEKKQPVAFWCNPISGHNTLYWYLQNLGQGPELLIRYENEEAVDDSQLPKDRFSAERLKGVDSTLKIQPAELGDSAVYLCASSLDGGQGYGYTFGSGTRLTVV.

The chain uses TRBV11-2 and TRBJ2-3; D might be TRBD1 (6 bases). The CDR3 runs 16 residues. CDR1 is SGHAT, CDR2 FQNNGV, per germline. The germline V and J ends were trimmed by 5 bases and 6 bases, with 21 bases remaining between them. CDR3 sequence: CASSPRDKGGLDTQYF. CDR3 coding DNA: TGTGCCAGCAGCCCCCGGGACAAAGGAGGTTTGGATACGCAGTATTTT.

The CDR3 protein is CASTPGQGNYGYTF. The CDR3 nucleotides are TGCGCCAGCACCCCGGGACAGGGGAACTATGGCTACACCTTC. This chain uses TRBV5-1 with TRBJ1-2, with 10 positions matching TRBD1. CDR1 is SGHRS, CDR2 YFSETQ, per germline. J gave up 2 bases and V 6 bases, and 4 bases lay outside the gene matches. The CDR3 spans 14 residues.

The rearrangement uses TRBV5-4 and TRBJ2-6; TRBD1 matches at 12 bases. Germline CDR1 reads SGHNT; CDR2 reads YYREEE (reference sequence). The CDR3 runs to 18 residues. The junction had 5 bases not matched to a gene; V was cut back by 4 bases and J by 0 bases. CDR3 DNA sequence: TGTGCCAGCAGCGGGGACAGGGGGCTTCACTCTGGGGCCAACGTCCTGACTTTC. This gives the protein CASSGDRGLHSGANVLTF.

V is TRBV18 and J is TRBJ1-3, with a weak D call TRBD1 (5 bases). Between the trimmed V and J ends, which lost 3 bases and 4 bases, there was a span of 13 bases. This CDR3 has 15 amino acids. Germline loops: CDR1 KGHSH, CDR2 LQKENI. This chain's CDR3 is CASSPAGREGNTIYF. The CDR3 DNA follows: TGTGCCAGCTCACCCGCGGGACGAGAAGGAAACACCATATATTTT.

This chain connects TRBV7-8 to TRBJ1-1, with D uncertain. The CDR3 covers 14 residues. V was clipped by 5 bases and J by 3 bases, with 13 bases between them. The germline gives CDR1 SGHVS, CDR2 FQNEAQ. CDR3 nucleotides: TGTGCCAGCAGCCCCCGACCCGGGTACACTGAAGCTTTCTTT. It is translated as CASSPRPGYTEAFF.

In this sample, this clone turned up once. The chain has TRBV24-1 and TRBJ2-3; maybe TRBD1 (5 bases). CDR3 length: 15 amino acids. The V and J ends lost 3 bases and 1 base respectively, with 10 bases between them. Looked up from germline, CDR1 is KGHDR and CDR2 is SFDVKD. The chain's CDR3 is CATSDPRAGTDTQYF. Written as DNA, the CDR3 is TGTGCCACCAGTGATCCCAGGGCGGGCACAGATACGCAGTATTTT.

The chain recombines TRBV6-5 with TRBJ2-1, with 8 bases that match TRBD1. J gave up 5 bases and V 7 bases, and 4 bases lay outside the gene matches. Germline assignment: CDR1 MNHEY and CDR2 SVGAGI. This CDR3 is built from 13 residues. CDR3 DNA sequence: TGTGCCAGCAATAGCAGGGGGCACAATGAGCAGTTCTTC. It yields the protein CASNSRGHNEQFF.

The genes are TRBV2 and TRBJ1-2, with D possibly matching TRBD1 (5 bases). CDR1 is SNHLY, CDR2 FYNNEI, per germline. Trimming stripped 4 bases from V and 4 bases from J, with 10 bases between. The CDR3 covers 13 residues. The DNA for the CDR3 is TGTGCCAGCAGTGCTGGACACGTCTATGGCTACACCTTC. This sequence encodes CASSAGHVYGYTF.

This clone has only a few counts. DNA for the CDR3: TGTGCCAGCAGTTACCGGGACAGGGGAACAGATACGCAGTATTTT. Translated: CASSYRDRGTDTQYF. The chain carries TRBV27 and TRBJ2-3, with TRBD1 identical over 10 bases. The germline V gene has CDR1 MNHEY and CDR2 SMNVEV (reference sequence). The V gene end was trimmed by 4 bases and the J gene end by 3 bases; junction bases not matched to a gene: 4. The CDR3 covers 15 residues.

This clone has a handful of counts. The chain combines TRBV6-2 or TRBV6-3 with TRBJ2-1; 9 bases match TRBD2. The CDR3 contains 14 residues. V was clipped by 6 bases and J by 8 bases; unmatched bases: 8. The germline V gene has CDR1 MNHEY and CDR2 SVGEGT. CDR3 DNA sequence: TGTGCCAGCAGCAATGCGGGGGGGCGGGATGAGCAGTTCTTC. This gives the protein CASSNAGGRDEQFF.

The chain links TRBV14 to TRBJ2-7; maybe TRBD1 (5 bases). V lost 4 bases and J lost 3, with 16 bases in between. Germline CDR1 SGHDN, CDR2 FVKESK. CDR3 length: 15 amino acids. CDR3 coding DNA: TGTGCCAGCAGCCCCAGAGGCAGGGCCAACTACGAGCAGTACTTC. It translates to CASSPRGRANYEQYF.

This sequence joins TRBV5-3 and TRBJ1-1; TRBD1 might be the D (6 bases). TRBV5-3 is treated as an ORF (open reading frame) with a function not yet certain. Trimming pared 7 bases from V and 5 bases from J, leaving 21 bases between. CDR3 length equals 15 residues. This CDR3 reads CARPYTGRGWTEAFF. The CDR3 region has the DNA TGTGCCAGACCCTACACAGGGAGGGGATGGACTGAAGCTTTCTTT.

This clone was found many times. The rearrangement joins TRBV7-9 to TRBJ2-1, with TRBD2 as a possible D gene (6 bases). The CDR3 spans 13 residues. Germline-derived CDR1 and CDR2 are SEHNR and FQNEAQ (reference sequence). The V and J ends lost 8 bases and 7 bases respectively, with 15 bases between them. The CDR3: CASAGKGENEQFF. The CDR3, as DNA: TGTGCCAGCGCGGGAAAGGGTGAAAATGAGCAGTTCTTC.

This clone was seen just once. The genes are TRBV29-1 and TRBJ2-3; TRBD2 aligns across 9 bases. The CDR3 loop spans 15 amino acids. CDR1 SQVTM and CDR2 ANQGSEA come from the germline V gene. V gave up 4 bases and J gave up 1 base; unmatched junction bases: 6. The DNA for the CDR3 is TGCAGCGTTGTGGCGGGAGGGTCGGGCACAGATACGCAGTATTTT. It specifies CSVVAGGSGTDTQYF.

This chain links TRBV30 with TRBJ1-2, with TRBD1 as a possible D gene (6 bases). The CDR3 totals 15 residues. Germline values: CDR1 GTSNPN, CDR2 SVGIG (reference sequence). V dropped 2 bases and J dropped 8 bases, with 21 bases sitting between them. The CDR3 is CAWSNKGARQAGYTF. The DNA for the CDR3 is TGTGCCTGGAGTAACAAAGGTGCTCGACAGGCGGGCTACACCTTC.

This chain joins TRBV11-3 and TRBJ2-3; possible D gene TRBD2, 6 bases. The CDR3 totals 13 residues. The ends were cut back, 5 bases at V and 2 bases at J, with 8 bases in the middle. Germline V gives CDR1 SGHNT, CDR2 YENEEA. CDR3 coding DNA: TGTGCCAGCAGCCGGGACTTCACAGATACGCAGTATTTT. It codes for CASSRDFTDTQYF.

With regard to this clone: The sample carries other DNA sequences with the same CDR3. The chain recombines TRBV19 with TRBJ2-7; D may be TRBD1 (6 bases). CDR1 is LNHDA, CDR2 SQIVND, per germline (reference sequence). V gave up 5 bases and J gave up 4 bases, with 12 bases separating them. The CDR3 is 13 amino acids. DNA for the CDR3: TGTGCCAGTAGTTCAGGGGTCGGGTACGAGCAGTACTTC. It is translated as CASSSGVGYEQYF.

The genes are TRBV12-3 or TRBV12-4 and TRBJ2-7; D perhaps matches TRBD2 (6 bases). Trimming cost V 6 bases and J 4 bases, with 10 bases left between them. This CDR3 is built from 12 residues. The CDR3 sequence: CASRGDFYEQYF. In DNA form, the CDR3 reads TGTGCCAGCAGGGGGGACTTTTACGAGCAGTACTTC.

The CDR3 DNA reads as TGTGCCAGCAGTTCCATCGGGAGTAAAAGCCCCCTGGGCGGGGAGCTGTTTTTT. Translation gives CASSSIGSKSPLGGELFF. The chain couples TRBV28 to TRBJ2-2; a weak D match, TRBD2 (6 bases). V gave up 4 bases and J gave up 7 bases, with 25 bases separating them. Germline CDR1 is MDHEN and CDR2 is SYDVKM. The CDR3 is 18 amino acids.

The chain combines TRBV27 with TRBJ2-7; TRBD2 matches 10 bases. V shed 6 bases and J 1 base; nucleotides not matched to a gene: 12. The germline gives CDR1 MNHEY, CDR2 SMNVEV (reference sequence). The CDR3 consists of 17 residues. CDR3 sequence: CASRSPGLAPFSYEQYF. CDR3 in DNA: TGTGCCAGCAGGTCTCCGGGACTAGCGCCTTTTTCCTACGAGCAGTACTTC.